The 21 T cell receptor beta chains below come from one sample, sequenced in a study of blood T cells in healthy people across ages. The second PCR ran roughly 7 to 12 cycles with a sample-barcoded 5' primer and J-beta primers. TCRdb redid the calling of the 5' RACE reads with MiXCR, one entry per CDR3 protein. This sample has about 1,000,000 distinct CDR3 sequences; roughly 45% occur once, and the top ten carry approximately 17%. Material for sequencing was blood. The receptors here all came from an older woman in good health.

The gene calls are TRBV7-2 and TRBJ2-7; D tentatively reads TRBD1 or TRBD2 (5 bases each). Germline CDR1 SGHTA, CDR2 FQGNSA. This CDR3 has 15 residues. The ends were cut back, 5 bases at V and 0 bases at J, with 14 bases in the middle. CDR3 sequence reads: CASSTIAGSSYEQYF. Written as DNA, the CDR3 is TGTGCCAGCAGCACGATCGCAGGGAGCTCCTACGAGCAGTACTTC.

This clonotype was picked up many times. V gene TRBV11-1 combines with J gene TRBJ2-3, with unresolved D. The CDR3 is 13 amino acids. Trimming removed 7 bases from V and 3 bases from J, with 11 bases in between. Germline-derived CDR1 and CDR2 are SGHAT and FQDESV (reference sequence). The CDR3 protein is CASTILGTDTQYF. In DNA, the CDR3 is TGTGCCAGCACCATTCTCGGAACAGATACGCAGTATTTT.

The CDR3 sequence: CATSDFPGREQFF. The CDR3 region has the DNA TGTGCCACCAGTGATTTCCCAGGCCGGGAGCAGTTCTTC. The chain combines TRBV24-1 with TRBJ2-1; D unclear. V lost 1 base and J 10 bases, leaving 10 bases between the germline ends. Looked up from germline, CDR1 is KGHDR and CDR2 is SFDVKD. CDR3 length: 13 amino acids.

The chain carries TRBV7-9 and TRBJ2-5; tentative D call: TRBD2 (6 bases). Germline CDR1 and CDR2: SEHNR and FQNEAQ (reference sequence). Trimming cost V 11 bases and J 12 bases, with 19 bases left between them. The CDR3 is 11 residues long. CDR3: CARVYWREKYF. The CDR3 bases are TGTGCCCGTGTCTATTGGAGGGAAAAGTACTTC.

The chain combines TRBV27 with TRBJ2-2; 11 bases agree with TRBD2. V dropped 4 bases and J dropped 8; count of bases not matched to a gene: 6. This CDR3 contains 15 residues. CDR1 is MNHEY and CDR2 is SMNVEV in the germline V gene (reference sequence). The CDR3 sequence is CASSSLLAGVGELFF. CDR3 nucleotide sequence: TGTGCCAGCAGTTCACTACTAGCGGGAGTAGGGGAGCTGTTTTTT.

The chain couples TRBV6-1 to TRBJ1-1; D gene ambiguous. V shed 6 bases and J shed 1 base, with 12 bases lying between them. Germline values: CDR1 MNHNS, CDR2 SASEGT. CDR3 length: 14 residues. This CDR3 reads CASSLLHANTEAFF. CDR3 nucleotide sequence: TGTGCCAGCAGCTTACTACACGCGAACACTGAAGCTTTCTTT.

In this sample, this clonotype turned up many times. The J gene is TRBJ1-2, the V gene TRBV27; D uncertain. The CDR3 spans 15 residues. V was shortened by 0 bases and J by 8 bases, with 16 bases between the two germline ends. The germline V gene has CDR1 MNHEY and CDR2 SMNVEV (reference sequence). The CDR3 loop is CASSLSTVNFLGYTF. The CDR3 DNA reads TGTGCCAGCAGTTTATCAACAGTAAACTTTCTGGGCTACACCTTC.

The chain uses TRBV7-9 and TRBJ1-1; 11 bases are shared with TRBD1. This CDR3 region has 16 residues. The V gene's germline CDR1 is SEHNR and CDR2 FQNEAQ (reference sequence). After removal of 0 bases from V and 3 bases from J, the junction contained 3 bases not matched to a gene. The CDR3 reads CASSLARGQGDTEAFF. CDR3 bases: TGTGCCAGCAGCTTAGCAAGGGGACAGGGGGACACTGAAGCTTTCTTT.

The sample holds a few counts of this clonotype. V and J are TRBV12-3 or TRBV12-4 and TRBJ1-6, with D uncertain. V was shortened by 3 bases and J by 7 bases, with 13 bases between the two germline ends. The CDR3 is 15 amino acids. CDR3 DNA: TGTGCCAGCAGTTTTTCGGCCGATGCGAATTCACCCCTCCACTTT. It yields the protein CASSFSADANSPLHF.

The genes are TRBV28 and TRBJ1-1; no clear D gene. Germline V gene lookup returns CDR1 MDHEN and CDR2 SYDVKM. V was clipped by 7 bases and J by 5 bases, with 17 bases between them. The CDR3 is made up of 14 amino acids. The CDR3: CASNRGWGYTEAFF. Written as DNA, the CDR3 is TGTGCCAGCAACCGAGGGTGGGGTTATACTGAAGCTTTCTTT.

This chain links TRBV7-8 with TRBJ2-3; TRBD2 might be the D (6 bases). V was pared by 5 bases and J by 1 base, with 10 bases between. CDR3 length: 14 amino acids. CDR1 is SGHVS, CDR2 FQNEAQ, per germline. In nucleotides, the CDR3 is TGTGCCAGCAGCAGATCGGGGGGCACAGATACGCAGTATTTT. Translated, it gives CASSRSGGTDTQYF.

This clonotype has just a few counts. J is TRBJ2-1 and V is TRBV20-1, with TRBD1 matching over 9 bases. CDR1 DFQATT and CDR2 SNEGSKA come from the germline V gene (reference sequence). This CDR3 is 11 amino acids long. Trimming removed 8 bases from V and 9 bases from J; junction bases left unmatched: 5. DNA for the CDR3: TGCAGTCCGGGACAGGGAACTGAGCAGTTCTTC. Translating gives CSPGQGTEQFF.

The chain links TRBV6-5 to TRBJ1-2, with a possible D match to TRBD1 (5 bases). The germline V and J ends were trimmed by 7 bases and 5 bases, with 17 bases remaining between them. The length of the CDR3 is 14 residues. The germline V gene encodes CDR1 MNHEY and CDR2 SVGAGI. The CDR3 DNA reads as TGTGCCAGCACCCCCGGCTCGGGACTTTATGGCTACACCTTC. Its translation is CASTPGSGLYGYTF.

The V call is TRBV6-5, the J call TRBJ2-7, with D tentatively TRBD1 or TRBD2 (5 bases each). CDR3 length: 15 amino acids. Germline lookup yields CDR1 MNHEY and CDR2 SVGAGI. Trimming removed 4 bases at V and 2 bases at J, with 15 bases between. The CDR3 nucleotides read TGTGCCAGCAGTTCCTCTGGGACGGCGGCCTACGAGCAGTACTTC. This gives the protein CASSSSGTAAYEQYF.

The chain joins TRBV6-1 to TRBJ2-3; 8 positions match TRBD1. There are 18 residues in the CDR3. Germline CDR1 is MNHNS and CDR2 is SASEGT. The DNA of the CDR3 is TGTGCTTCTTCGGGACAGGCGCAAACAATTACTAGCACAGATACGCAGTATTTT. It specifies CASSGQAQTITSTDTQYF.

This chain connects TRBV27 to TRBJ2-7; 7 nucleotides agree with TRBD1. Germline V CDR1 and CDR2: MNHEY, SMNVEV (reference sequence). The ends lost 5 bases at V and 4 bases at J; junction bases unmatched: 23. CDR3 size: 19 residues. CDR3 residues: CASSPSSRQGGLLRYEQYF. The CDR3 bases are TGTGCCAGCAGTCCCTCCTCCCGACAAGGGGGCCTTTTGAGGTACGAGCAGTACTTC.

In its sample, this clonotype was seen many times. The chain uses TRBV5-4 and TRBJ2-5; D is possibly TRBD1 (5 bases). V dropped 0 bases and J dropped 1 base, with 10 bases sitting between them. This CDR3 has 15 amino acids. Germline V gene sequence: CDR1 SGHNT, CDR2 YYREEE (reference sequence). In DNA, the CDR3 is TGTGCCAGCAGCTTGGATCAGGGTCTCCAAGAGACCCAGTACTTC. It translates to CASSLDQGLQETQYF.

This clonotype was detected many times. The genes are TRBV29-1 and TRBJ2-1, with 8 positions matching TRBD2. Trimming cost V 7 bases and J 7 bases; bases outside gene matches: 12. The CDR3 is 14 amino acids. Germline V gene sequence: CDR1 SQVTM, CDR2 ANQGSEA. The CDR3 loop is CSADLAGQGNEQFF. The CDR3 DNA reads TGCAGCGCTGACCTAGCGGGTCAGGGGAATGAGCAGTTCTTC.

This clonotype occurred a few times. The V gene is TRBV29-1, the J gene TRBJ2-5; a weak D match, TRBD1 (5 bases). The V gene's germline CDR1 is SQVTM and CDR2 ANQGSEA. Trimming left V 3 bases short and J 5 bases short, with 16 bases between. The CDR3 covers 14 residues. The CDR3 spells CSVDRAGFGETQYF. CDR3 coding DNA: TGCAGCGTTGATCGCGCAGGGTTCGGCGAGACCCAGTACTTC.

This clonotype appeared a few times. The CDR3 is CASRTWDGDKDEQFF. The CDR3, as DNA: TGTGCCAGCCGGACTTGGGACGGGGACAAGGATGAGCAGTTCTTC. V usage is TRBV6-6 and J usage is TRBJ2-1, with a tentative D call TRBD1 (6 bases). Per germline, CDR1 MNHNY and CDR2 SVGAGI (reference sequence). The CDR3 length is 15 residues. Trimming shortened V by 8 bases and J by 8 bases, and 22 bases separated the two germline ends.

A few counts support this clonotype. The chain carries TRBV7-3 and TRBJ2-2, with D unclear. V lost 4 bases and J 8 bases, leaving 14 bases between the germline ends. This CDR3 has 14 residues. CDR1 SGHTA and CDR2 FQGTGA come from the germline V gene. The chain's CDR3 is CASSSTTTGGELFF. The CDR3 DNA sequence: TGTGCCAGCAGCTCGACAACAACCGGGGGGGAGCTGTTTTTT.